The 22 T cell receptor beta chains below all came from one sample that was sequenced in a study of control samples from healthy donors and cancer patients. The method was immunoSEQ multiplex PCR; TCRdb's version includes in-frame clones alone and lacks a portion of them. The sample includes 150,000 to 200,000 clones, about 93% seen only once; the top ten take roughly 4.3%. Sequencing was performed on blood. These receptor sequences come from a woman in her fifties or sixties in good health.

V is TRBV29-1 and J is TRBJ2-1; no clear D. Trimming took 3 bases from V and 0 from J, leaving 6 bases between them. Germline CDR1 is SQVTM and CDR2 is ANQGSEA. The CDR3 has 13 residues. The DNA of the CDR3 is TGCAGCGTTGACAAGAGCTCCTACAATGAGCAGTTCTTC. Protein: CSVDKSSYNEQFF.

The chain uses TRBV11-2 and TRBJ1-6; tentatively, D is TRBD1 (5 bases). The CDR3 is 14 amino acids. The germline V gene encodes CDR1 SGHAT and CDR2 FQNNGV. V lost 6 bases to trimming and J lost 4 bases, with 10 bases between them. The DNA of the CDR3 is TGTGCCAGCAGTCGACAGATTTATAATTCACCCCTCCACTTT. It encodes CASSRQIYNSPLHF.

V usage is TRBV5-5 and J usage is TRBJ2-2; 16 nucleotides match TRBD2. Germline CDR1 is SGHKS and CDR2 is YYEKEE (reference sequence). The CDR3 is 16 residues long. V dropped 3 bases and J dropped 6; count of bases not matched to a gene: 2. The CDR3 nucleotides are TGTGCCAGCAGCTCGGGACTAGCGGGGGGGCCCGGGGAGCTGTTTTTT. Its protein product is CASSSGLAGGPGELFF.

This clone was observed once. The V and J genes are TRBV16 and TRBJ1-6; no firm D call. The V gene lost 2 bases and the J gene lost 8 bases, with 7 bases spanning the gap. Per germline, CDR1 KGHSY and CDR2 FQNENV. The CDR3 sequence is 13 residues long. In DNA form, the CDR3 reads TGTGCCAGCAGCCAACTTCGGCATTCACCCCTCCACTTT. Its protein product is CASSQLRHSPLHF.

This chain links TRBV18 with TRBJ1-3; D is perhaps TRBD1 (5 bases). This CDR3 has 17 residues. CDR1 is KGHSH, CDR2 LQKENI, per germline. Trimming stripped 2 bases from V and 0 bases from J, with 14 bases between. CDR3: CASSPTRDGGSGNTIYF. The CDR3 DNA reads as TGTGCCAGCTCACCAACCCGGGACGGAGGCTCTGGAAACACCATATATTTT.

V is TRBV7-9 and J is TRBJ2-1; unclear D gene. This CDR3 comprises 13 residues. V was clipped by 5 bases and J by 7 bases, with 12 bases between them. The germline gives CDR1 SEHNR, CDR2 FQNEAQ (reference sequence). The CDR3 region is CASSADVRNEQFF. In nucleotides, the CDR3 is TGTGCCAGCAGCGCGGACGTCAGAAATGAGCAGTTCTTC. The variable domain in full, with the rest retrieved from reference TRBV7-9 and TRBJ2-1, is DTGVSQNPRHKITKRGQNVTFRCDPISEHNRLYWYRQTLGQGPEFLTYFQNEAQLEKSRLLSDRFSAERPKGSFSTLEIQRTEQGDSAMYLCASSADVRNEQFFGPGTRLTVL.

The CDR3 loop reads CASRPLALTRGLSYEQYF. The CDR3 nucleotides are TGCGCCAGCAGGCCTCTGGCCCTGACCAGGGGATTATCCTACGAGCAGTACTTC. The chain has TRBV5-1 and TRBJ2-7, with D perhaps TRBD1 (6 bases). The CDR3 spans 18 residues. Trimming shortened V by 5 bases and J by 1 base, and 25 bases separated the two germline ends. Germline V gene sequence: CDR1 SGHRS, CDR2 YFSETQ.

The chain links TRBV18 to TRBJ2-1; possibly TRBD2 for D (5 bases). V shed 3 bases and J shed 2 bases, with 14 bases lying between them. This CDR3 region has 16 residues. Per the germline V gene, CDR1 is KGHSH and CDR2 is LQKENI. The CDR3 reads CASSPVSRRTYNEQFF. The CDR3 DNA follows: TGTGCCAGCTCACCGGTGTCCAGGAGGACCTACAATGAGCAGTTCTTC.

This clone was observed a single time. This chain connects TRBV5-1 to TRBJ1-4; the D is unclear. This CDR3 spans 17 amino acids. Between the trimmed V and J ends, which lost 0 bases and 2 bases, there was a span of 14 bases. Germline CDR1 SGHRS, CDR2 YFSETQ. CDR3 bases: TGCGCCAGCAGCTTGGAACCGGGAATGTGGACTAATGAAAAACTGTTTTTT. Its translation: CASSLEPGMWTNEKLFF.

This chain connects TRBV6-5 to TRBJ1-6; D is perhaps TRBD1 (5 bases). The CDR3 has 14 residues. Germline CDR1 MNHEY, CDR2 SVGAGI. Trimming took 4 bases from V and 7 from J, leaving 11 bases between them. The CDR3 sequence: CASSFRGWNSPLHF. For the CDR3, the DNA is TGTGCCAGCAGTTTCCGGGGGTGGAATTCACCCCTCCACTTT.

The genes are TRBV24-1 and TRBJ2-7; 14 positions match TRBD2. The CDR3 sequence is 16 residues long. The junction had 8 bases not matched to a gene; V was cut back by 3 bases and J by 8 bases. Germline loops: CDR1 KGHDR, CDR2 SFDVKD. The CDR3 loop reads CATSDPRTSGGQKQYF. CDR3 nucleotides: TGTGCCACCAGTGATCCCCGGACTAGCGGGGGGCAAAAGCAGTACTTC.

This chain links TRBV7-2 with TRBJ2-5; 13 nucleotides agree with TRBD2. The V gene's germline CDR1 is SGHTA and CDR2 FQGNSA. The junction had 0 bases not matched to a gene; V was cut back by 1 base and J by 1 base. This CDR3 region has 16 residues. The CDR3 sequence: CASSLGLAGGQETQYF. Here the CDR3 DNA reads TGTGCCAGCAGCTTAGGACTAGCGGGGGGCCAAGAGACCCAGTACTTC. Full variable domain (outside the CDR3, taken from reference TRBV7-2 and TRBJ2-5): GAGVSQSPSNKVTEKGKDVELRCDPISGHTALYWYRQSLGQGLEFLIYFQGNSAPDKSGLPSDRFSAERTGGSVSTLTIQRTQQEDSAVYLCASSLGLAGGQETQYFGPGTRLLVL.

The chain recombines TRBV5-1 with TRBJ1-1, with 9 bases fitting TRBD1. Germline lookup yields CDR1 SGHRS and CDR2 YFSETQ. The CDR3 spans 15 residues. The V segment lost 4 bases and the J segment 3 bases; nucleotides outside the gene matches: 7. The CDR3 here is CASSLGGQGDTEAFF. CDR3 coding DNA: TGCGCCAGCAGCCTAGGGGGACAGGGTGACACTGAAGCTTTCTTT.

This clone was detected once. The chain recombines TRBV5-1 with TRBJ2-2; D not certain. Germline V gene lookup returns CDR1 SGHRS and CDR2 YFSETQ. The CDR3 is made up of 15 amino acids. V shed 0 bases and J shed 0 bases, with 6 bases lying between them. CDR3 region: CASSLATPNTGELFF. The CDR3, as DNA: TGCGCCAGCAGCTTGGCAACCCCGAACACCGGGGAGCTGTTTTTT. The variable domain in full, with the rest retrieved from reference TRBV5-1 and TRBJ2-2, is KAGVTQTPRYLIKTRGQQVTLSCSPISGHRSVSWYQQTPGQGLQFLFEYFSETQRNKGNFPGRFSGRQFSNSRSEMNVSTLELGDSALYLCASSLATPNTGELFFGEGSRLTVL.

This chain uses TRBV3-1 (or the pseudogene TRBV3-2) with TRBJ1-2; D is unresolved. This CDR3 has 14 residues. Germline-derived CDR1 and CDR2 are LGHDT and YNNKEL (reference sequence). V gave up 0 bases and J gave up 2 bases, with 7 bases separating them. Written as DNA, the CDR3 is TGTGCCAGCAGCCAAGATGTCGTGAACTATGGCTACACCTTC. It encodes CASSQDVVNYGYTF.

The chain is built from TRBV10-3 and TRBJ2-7, with D perhaps TRBD2 (7 bases). The assigned J gene may be wrong: the sequence end matches TRBJ2-1 better. The CDR3 has 16 residues. Germline V gives CDR1 ENHRY, CDR2 SYGVKD. CDR3 nucleotides: TGTGCCATCAGTGAGTCACGGGGGGCTAGGTACAATGAGCAGTTCTTC. Translating it yields CAISESRGARYNEQFF.

The J gene is TRBJ2-1, the V gene TRBV6-5; unclear D gene. V was cut by 7 bases and J by 5 bases, with 15 bases left in between. This CDR3 region has 14 residues. Germline V gives CDR1 MNHEY, CDR2 SVGAGI. In DNA, the CDR3 is TGTGCCAGCACCTCAGGCCCGACTCACAATGAGCAGTTCTTC. Its protein product is CASTSGPTHNEQFF.

Comments on this clone: Other DNA sequences of this sample code for an identical CDR3. The DNA of the CDR3 is TGTGCCAGCTCACCGGACAGGGAATATGGCTACACCTTC. This encodes CASSPDREYGYTF. The V gene is TRBV18, the J gene TRBJ1-2; the match to TRBD1 covers 8 bases. CDR1 and CDR2 (germline): KGHSH, LQKENI. J lost 5 bases, V lost 3 bases, and 2 bases had no gene match. The CDR3 length is 13 residues.

The chain joins TRBV5-4 to TRBJ2-2; the match to TRBD1 covers 11 bases. The germline gives CDR1 SGHNT, CDR2 YYREEE (reference sequence). V lost 4 bases to trimming and J lost 3 bases; unmatched junction nucleotides: 5. CDR3 size: 16 residues. DNA of the CDR3: TGTGCCAGCAGCCAGGGACAGGGGGTGGACACCGGGGAGCTGTTTTTT. As protein: CASSQGQGVDTGELFF.

The chain combines TRBV6-5 with TRBJ2-6, with 10 bases lining up with TRBD1. The CDR3 is 15 residues long. The J segment lost 3 bases and the V segment lost 6 bases, leaving 2 bases of the junction unmatched. The germline gives CDR1 MNHEY, CDR2 SVGAGI. The chain's CDR3 is CASRTGGFGANVLTF. CDR3 DNA sequence: TGTGCCAGCAGGACAGGGGGCTTTGGGGCCAACGTCCTGACTTTC.

This rearrangement joins TRBV7-8 to TRBJ2-3; perhaps TRBD1 as D (6 bases). CDR1 and CDR2 from the germline V gene are SGHVS and FQNEAQ. The CDR3 runs 14 residues. The V end lost 8 bases, the J end lost 2 bases, and 14 bases lay between the germline ends. CDR3 coding DNA: TGTGCCAGCTCCATCACGGGACACACAGATACGCAGTATTTT. Translating it yields CASSITGHTDTQYF. Full variable domain (missing parts from reference TRBV7-8 and TRBJ2-3): GAGVSQSPRYKVAKRGQDVALRCDPISGHVSLFWYQQALGQGPEFLTYFQNEAQLDKSGLPSDRFFAERPEGSVSTLKIQRTQQEDSAVYLCASSITGHTDTQYFGPGTRLTVL.

This chain links TRBV5-1 with TRBJ2-1, with a possible D match to TRBD1 (5 bases). This CDR3 is built from 15 residues. The V gene's germline CDR1 is SGHRS and CDR2 YFSETQ. Trimming took off 3 bases at V and 4 bases at J, with 14 bases between the two ends. The DNA for the CDR3 is TGCGCCAGCAGCTCCTCAGGGTCGTTTTACAATGAGCAGTTCTTC. This gives the protein CASSSSGSFYNEQFF.